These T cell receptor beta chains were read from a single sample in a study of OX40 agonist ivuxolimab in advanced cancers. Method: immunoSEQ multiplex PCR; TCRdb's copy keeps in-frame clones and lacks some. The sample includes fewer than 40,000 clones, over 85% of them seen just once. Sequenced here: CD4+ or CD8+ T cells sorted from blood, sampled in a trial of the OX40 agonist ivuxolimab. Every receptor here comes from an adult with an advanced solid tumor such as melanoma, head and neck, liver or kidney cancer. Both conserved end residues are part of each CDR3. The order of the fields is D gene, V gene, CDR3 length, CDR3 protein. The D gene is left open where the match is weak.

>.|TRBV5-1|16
CASSLQTGQGNSPLHF
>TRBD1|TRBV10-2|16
CASRRGQAGLDFGYTF
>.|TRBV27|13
CATASGHGDTQYF
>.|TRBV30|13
CAWVEQGLSGYTF
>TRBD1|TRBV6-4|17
CASSRFGTGSNTGELFF
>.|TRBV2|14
CASSVNGGYYEQYF
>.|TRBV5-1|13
CASSLNRYNEQFF
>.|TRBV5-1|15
CASSLDGRGNSPLHF
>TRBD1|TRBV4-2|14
CASRLGRGQEKLFF
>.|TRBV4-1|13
CASSQESGYGYTF
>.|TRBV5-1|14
CASSKGLNTYEQYF
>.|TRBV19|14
CASGGTSSNTEAFF
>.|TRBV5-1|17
CASSFPTEGSGANVLTF
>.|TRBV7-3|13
CASSLPGGYGYTF
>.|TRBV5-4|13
CASSLGTGTGYTF
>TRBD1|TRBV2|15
CASSTDRGLGTEAFF
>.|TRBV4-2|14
CASSRGHGSYEQYF
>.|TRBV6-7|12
CASSPALNTIYF
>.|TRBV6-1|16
CASSETGGAGQNIQYF
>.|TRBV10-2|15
CASSESGISNQPQHF
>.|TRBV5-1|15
CASSLAVWANEKLFF
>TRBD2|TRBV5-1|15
CASSSGLAGYNEQFF
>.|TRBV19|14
CASSIGRWDTEAFF
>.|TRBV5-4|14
CASSRRGTYNEQFF